The TCR beta chain under discussion was sequenced for a study of T cell repertoires in cytomegalovirus infection. Overall study: CMV infection together with matching HLA type was indicated by public TCR beta signatures.

TCRdb redid the calling of the reads with MiXCR, one entry per CDR3 protein. Counted here are roughly 730,000 distinct CDR3 sequences, around 35% occurring once; the ten biggest clones make up 15% to 20%. Worth noting for this clonotype: Its antigen is unidentified.

V lost 6 bases and J 4 bases, leaving 15 bases between the germline ends. CDR1 is SGHTA and CDR2 is FQGNSA in the germline V gene. This CDR3 is built from 14 residues. General observations from the study: Individuals carrying CMV plus the relevant HLA were identified by cumulative frequency of public TCR beta families. The ex vivo response was dominated by HLA-C-restricted CMV-specific TCR beta clonotypes.

This specimen consisted of cultured PBMCs, obtained from culture after CMV antigen stimulation. The chain carries TRBV7-2 and TRBJ2-5; D assignment may be TRBD1 or TRBD2 (5 bases each). The TCR originated in a human donor in good health (CMV status not recorded). Some clones in this sample may be carry-over from other donors' samples. In nucleotides, the CDR3 is TGTGCCAGCAGAGTTATGGGTGGGGGAGAGACCCAGTACTTC. Its translation is CASRVMGGGETQYF.